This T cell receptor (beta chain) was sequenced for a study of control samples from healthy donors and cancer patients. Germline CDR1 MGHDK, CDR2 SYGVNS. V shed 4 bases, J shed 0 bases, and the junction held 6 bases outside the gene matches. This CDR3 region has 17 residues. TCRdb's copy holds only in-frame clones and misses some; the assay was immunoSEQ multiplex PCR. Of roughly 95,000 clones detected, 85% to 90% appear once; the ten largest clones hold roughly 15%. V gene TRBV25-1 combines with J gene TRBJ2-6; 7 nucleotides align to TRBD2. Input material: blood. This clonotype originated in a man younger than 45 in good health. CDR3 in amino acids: CASSVPGGTSGANVLTF. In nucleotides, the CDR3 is TGTGCCAGCAGTGTGCCGGGAGGTACCTCTGGGGCCAACGTCCTGACTTTC.